These 24 T cell receptor beta chains were sequenced from one sample in a study of glioma-infiltrating T cells after dendritic cell vaccination. Clones were sequenced by immunoSEQ multiplex PCR, and TCRdb holds only the in-frame ones, with some missing. The repertoire holds more than 95,000 clones, with roughly 81% as singletons. The sequencing here drew on blood, taken before dendritic cell vaccination. All receptors derive from a human donor with glioblastoma.

This rearrangement joins TRBV5-1 to TRBJ2-3, with 7 bases that match TRBD1. V lost 1 base, J lost 0 bases, and 8 bases stayed unmatched. Germline-derived CDR1 and CDR2 are SGHRS and YFSETQ. The length of the CDR3 is 17 residues. The CDR3 protein is CASSLLTGVDSTDTQYF. The CDR3 DNA follows: TGCGCCAGCAGCTTGTTAACAGGGGTTGATAGCACAGATACGCAGTATTTT.

At least ten counts were recorded for this clone. This chain links TRBV7-2 with TRBJ2-7, with 10 bases lining up with TRBD1. This CDR3 has 16 amino acids. V gave up 5 bases and J gave up 0 bases; unmatched junction bases: 7. The germline V gene encodes CDR1 SGHTA and CDR2 FQGNSA. CDR3 coding DNA: TGTGCCAGCAGCCCCGGGGGGACAGGGGACTCCTACGAGCAGTACTTC. Its protein product is CASSPGGTGDSYEQYF.

The chain links TRBV5-1 to TRBJ2-7; 10 nucleotides agree with TRBD2. Germline-derived CDR1 and CDR2 are SGHRS and YFSETQ. After removal of 4 bases from V and 7 bases from J, the junction contained 11 bases not matched to a gene. The CDR3 length is 15 residues. The CDR3: CASSPGGTSAGEQYF. CDR3 sequence (DNA): TGCGCCAGCAGCCCGGGAGGGACTAGCGCAGGGGAGCAGTACTTC.

This chain links TRBV27 with TRBJ2-7, with 9 bases that match TRBD1. Trimming removed 6 bases from V and 1 base from J; junction bases left unmatched: 7. From germline, CDR1 is MNHEY and CDR2 SMNVEV (reference sequence). This CDR3 is built from 15 residues. The CDR3 spells CASSWDRVSSYEQYF. The CDR3 DNA reads as TGTGCCAGCAGCTGGGACAGGGTTAGTTCCTACGAGCAGTACTTC.

V usage is TRBV11-3 and J usage is TRBJ2-5, with 14 bases identical to TRBD2. The end of the DNA fits TRBJ2-7 better, so the J call may be wrong. Germline CDR1 and CDR2: SGHNT and YENEEA. The CDR3 spans 15 residues. The CDR3 DNA follows: TGTGCCAGCAGCCGCGGGACTAGCGGGGGCTACGAGCAGTACTTC. Translation: CASSRGTSGGYEQYF.

J is TRBJ2-2 and V is TRBV7-3; 8 bases agree with TRBD1. Looked up from germline, CDR1 is SGHTA and CDR2 is FQGTGA. The ends lost 5 bases at V and 0 bases at J; junction bases unmatched: 5. There are 16 residues in the CDR3. This chain's CDR3 is CASSPPGGTNTGELFF. The CDR3, as DNA: TGTGCCAGCAGCCCCCCAGGGGGCACGAACACCGGGGAGCTGTTTTTT.

The V call is TRBV7-2, the J call TRBJ2-7; 14 bases line up with TRBD2. CDR3 size: 16 residues. Trimming at V came to 6 bases and at J to 3 bases, leaving 7 bases not matched to a gene. Germline CDR1 SGHTA, CDR2 FQGNSA. Here the CDR3 reads CASRADGTSGGYEQYF. Written as DNA, the CDR3 is TGTGCCAGCAGAGCCGATGGGACTAGCGGGGGCTACGAGCAGTACTTC.

The chain combines TRBV7-3 with TRBJ2-3, with 9 bases identical to TRBD2. This CDR3 has 15 amino acids. V shed 2 bases and J 4 bases; nucleotides not matched to a gene: 4. Germline CDR1 and CDR2: SGHTA and FQGTGA. The CDR3 region has the DNA TGTGCCAGCAGCTTAGCGGGGGGGAGTGCAGATACGCAGTATTTT. Translated, it gives CASSLAGGSADTQYF. The variable domain in full, completed from reference TRBV7-3 and TRBJ2-3, reads GAGVSQTPSNKVTEKGKYVELRCDPISGHTALYWYRQSLGQGPEFLIYFQGTGAADDSGLPNDRFFAVRPEGSVSTLKIQRTERGDSAVYLCASSLAGGSADTQYFGPGTRLTVL.

The V call is TRBV6-6, the J call TRBJ2-2; D remains ambiguous. From germline, CDR1 is MNHNY and CDR2 SVGAGI (reference sequence). V lost 3 bases, J lost 0 bases, and 8 bases lay in between. The CDR3 has 15 amino acids. CDR3 sequence (DNA): TGTGCCAGCAGTTATAGCCTCGCGAACACCGGGGAGCTGTTTTTT. Translated, it gives CASSYSLANTGELFF.

CDR3 DNA sequence: TGTGCCAGCAGCTTAAATTCCTACTATGGCTACACCTTC. Its translation is CASSLNSYYGYTF. V is TRBV11-2 and J is TRBJ1-2; D is unresolved. The germline gives CDR1 SGHAT, CDR2 FQNNGV. The CDR3 spans 13 residues. With 2 bases removed from V and 3 bases from J, the gap between germline ends came to 7 bases.

This clone appeared a single time. The chain is built from TRBV6-6 and TRBJ2-2; possibly TRBD1 for D (6 bases). The germline V and J ends were trimmed by 4 bases and 7 bases, with 16 bases remaining between them. The CDR3 runs 15 residues. From germline, CDR1 is MNHNY and CDR2 SVGAGI (reference sequence). The CDR3 DNA is TGTGCCAGCAGTTTCGACAGGAAGCCCTACGGGGAGCTGTTTTTT. Its translation: CASSFDRKPYGELFF.

This clone occurred a few times. CDR3 bases: TGCAGCGCCGATAGGGGACAGGGAACAGATACGCAGTATTTT. Its protein product is CSADRGQGTDTQYF. V usage is TRBV29-1 and J usage is TRBJ2-3; 9 bases match TRBD1. The CDR3 loop spans 14 amino acids. J was trimmed by 3 bases and V by 7 bases; bases with no gene match: 8. Germline lookup yields CDR1 SQVTM and CDR2 ANQGSEA.

V and J are TRBV18 and TRBJ1-2, with D possibly TRBD1 on 6 matching bases. Trimming removed 5 bases from V and 6 bases from J, with 19 bases in between. The CDR3 covers 15 residues. Germline V gives CDR1 KGHSH, CDR2 LQKENI. The CDR3 coding sequence is TGTGCCAGCTCAACAAACAGGGATAGGGAGAATGGCTACACCTTC. It is translated as CASSTNRDRENGYTF. The whole variable domain, remainder taken from reference TRBV18 and TRBJ1-2, is NAGVMQNPRHLVRRRGQEARLRCSPMKGHSHVYWYRQLPEEGLKFMVYLQKENIIDESGMPKERFSAEFPKEGPSILRIQQVVRGDSAAYFCASSTNRDRENGYTFGSGTRLTVV.

The chain combines TRBV6-4 with TRBJ1-4; 9 bases agree with TRBD1. This CDR3 has 15 residues. CDR1 is MRHNA, CDR2 SNTAGT, per germline. Losses at the gene ends were 5 bases for V and 8 bases for J; bases not matched to a gene: 9. CDR3 residues: CASSRTGAKGEKLFF. The CDR3 DNA reads TGTGCCAGCAGTCGGACAGGGGCCAAGGGGGAAAAACTGTTTTTT.

This rearrangement joins TRBV30 to TRBJ2-3, with a tentative D call TRBD2 (5 bases). Trimming took 0 bases from V and 6 from J, leaving 13 bases between them. The CDR3 sequence is 14 residues long. From germline, CDR1 is GTSNPN and CDR2 SVGIG (reference sequence). The CDR3 sequence is CAWSVGLALDTQYF. CDR3 sequence (DNA): TGTGCCTGGAGTGTAGGGCTAGCATTGGATACGCAGTATTTT. Full variable domain (missing parts from reference TRBV30 and TRBJ2-3): SQTIHQWPATLVQPVGSPLSLECTVEGTSNPNLYWYRQAAGRGLQLLFYSVGIGQISSEVPQNLSASRPQDRQFILSSKKLLLSDSGFYLCAWSVGLALDTQYFGPGTRLTVL.

This chain links TRBV9 with TRBJ1-1; tentative D call: TRBD1 (6 bases). Germline V CDR1 and CDR2: SGDLS, YYNGEE. Trimming removed 3 bases from V and 1 base from J, with 10 bases in between. This CDR3 is 14 amino acids long. The CDR3 nucleotides read TGTGCCAGCAGCGCGGACAGAGGGAACACTGAAGCTTTCTTT. This gives the protein CASSADRGNTEAFF.

The J gene is TRBJ1-3, the V gene TRBV4-3; D is unresolved. The CDR3 contains 19 residues. Trimming pared 4 bases from V and 0 bases from J, leaving 22 bases between. The germline V gene has CDR1 LGHNA and CDR2 YSLEER. The CDR3 loop reads CASSPLGQDQRVSGNTIYF. As DNA, the CDR3 is TGCGCCAGCAGCCCCCTTGGGCAGGACCAGAGGGTCTCTGGAAACACCATATATTTT.

The rearrangement joins TRBV7-2 to TRBJ1-1; 7 nucleotides agree with TRBD1. CDR3 length equals 14 residues. Germline V gives CDR1 SGHTA, CDR2 FQGNSA. V lost 5 bases, J lost 4 bases, and 7 bases stayed unmatched. CDR3 in amino acids: CASSPRQGGTEAFF. CDR3 in DNA: TGTGCCAGCAGCCCCAGACAGGGAGGCACTGAAGCTTTCTTT.

V and J are TRBV5-1 and TRBJ1-2; D may be TRBD1 (6 bases). CDR1 is SGHRS, CDR2 YFSETQ, per germline. Trimming removed 5 bases at V and 8 bases at J, with 19 bases between. The CDR3 runs 14 residues. The CDR3 reads CASSSTGTLLGYTF. The CDR3 nucleotides are TGCGCCAGCAGTTCGACCGGGACACTCTTGGGCTACACCTTC.

This chain links TRBV7-9 with TRBJ1-2, with 7 bases lining up with TRBD1. This CDR3 has 13 amino acids. Germline CDR1 reads SEHNR; CDR2 reads FQNEAQ (reference sequence). V lost 5 bases and J lost 6; bases outside the gene matches: 6. This CDR3 is CASSEGGADGYTF. CDR3 coding DNA: TGTGCCAGCAGCGAAGGGGGCGCGGATGGCTACACCTTC.

V is TRBV7-8 and J is TRBJ1-2, with D possibly matching TRBD1 (5 bases). The length of the CDR3 is 14 residues. Trimming took off 5 bases at V and 4 bases at J, with 14 bases between the two ends. From germline, CDR1 is SGHVS and CDR2 FQNEAQ. The CDR3 DNA is TGTGCCAGCAGCCTAGTGGGGGGGTTCTATGGCTACACCTTC. This translates into CASSLVGGFYGYTF.

V usage is TRBV30 and J usage is TRBJ1-2; 7 bases match TRBD1. This CDR3 is built from 14 residues. V gave up 2 bases and J gave up 3 bases; unmatched junction bases: 6. Germline lookup yields CDR1 GTSNPN and CDR2 SVGIG (reference sequence). CDR3 DNA sequence: TGTGCCTGGAGTAAGGCAGGGGGTGACTATGGCTACACCTTC. Translated, it gives CAWSKAGGDYGYTF.

DNA of the CDR3: TGTGCCAGCTCGTACTCCGGACTAATAAACAATGAGCAGTTCTTC. It is translated as CASSYSGLINNEQFF. The genes are TRBV18 and TRBJ2-1; possible D gene TRBD2, 6 bases. Trimming removed 6 bases at V and 5 bases at J, with 17 bases between. The germline V gene has CDR1 KGHSH and CDR2 LQKENI. The CDR3 has 15 residues. Full variable domain (rest looked up from reference TRBV18 and TRBJ2-1): NAGVMQNPRHLVRRRGQEARLRCSPMKGHSHVYWYRQLPEEGLKFMVYLQKENIIDESGMPKERFSAEFPKEGPSILRIQQVVRGDSAAYFCASSYSGLINNEQFFGPGTRLTVL.

The J gene is TRBJ1-2, the V gene TRBV6-6; D may be TRBD1 (5 bases). There are 13 residues in the CDR3. The V and J ends lost 0 bases and 7 bases respectively, with 9 bases between them. CDR1 is MNHNY and CDR2 is SVGAGI in the germline V gene (reference sequence). Here the CDR3 reads CASSYSVGGGYTF. CDR3 DNA: TGTGCCAGCAGTTACTCGGTGGGGGGTGGCTACACCTTC.